Listed below are T cell receptor beta chains from one sample, sequenced in a study of OX40 agonist ivuxolimab in advanced cancers. The assay was immunoSEQ multiplex PCR, and TCRdb's table has in-frame clones only and misses some. The sample has tens of thousands of clones, 84% seen once. The source material was CD4+ or CD8+ T cells sorted from blood, sampled in a trial of the OX40 agonist ivuxolimab. The receptors shown here come from an adult with an advanced solid tumor such as melanoma, head and neck, liver or kidney cancer. CDR3s leave out the opening cysteine and the closing phenylalanine or tryptophan. Each record gives: CDR3 length, clone size, V gene, J gene, CDR3 protein. A row's size may be missing; if present it is once, few, many or a size class.

len: 13
abundance: .
v_gene: TRBV5-1
j_gene: TRBJ1-5
CDR3aa: ASSLEGVGSQPQH

len: 11
abundance: .
v_gene: TRBV19
j_gene: TRBJ2-1
CDR3aa: ASTGRERSEQF

len: 13
abundance: .
v_gene: TRBV5-1
j_gene: TRBJ2-5
CDR3aa: ASSLGGADQETQY

len: 14
abundance: .
v_gene: TRBV2
j_gene: TRBJ2-2
CDR3aa: ASEDSLGLAPRELF

len: 12
abundance: .
v_gene: TRBV19
j_gene: TRBJ1-4
CDR3aa: ASSRGADFGALF

len: 14
abundance: .
v_gene: TRBV7-2
j_gene: TRBJ1-3
CDR3aa: ASSLNRPDSGNTIY

len: 13
abundance: .
v_gene: TRBV21-1
j_gene: TRBJ1-1
CDR3aa: ASSRFGARGKGAF

len: 13
abundance: .
v_gene: TRBV15
j_gene: TRBJ2-7
CDR3aa: ATSRETGRSYEQY

len: 14
abundance: .
v_gene: TRBV6-6
j_gene: TRBJ2-3
CDR3aa: ASSYSARTHTDTQY

len: 12
abundance: few
v_gene: TRBV9
j_gene: TRBJ1-1
CDR3aa: ARTLKRAGTEAF

len: 11
abundance: .
v_gene: TRBV5-1
j_gene: TRBJ1-5
CDR3aa: ASSLMGHEPQH

len: 11
abundance: .
v_gene: TRBV28
j_gene: TRBJ1-2
CDR3aa: AGGSSTNYGYT

len: 14
abundance: .
v_gene: TRBV19
j_gene: TRBJ2-6
CDR3aa: ASTPGTGSGANVLT